The next 8 T cell receptor beta chains were all read from a single sample in a study of blood T cells in healthy people across ages. Through a sample-barcoded 5' primer and a J-beta primer mix, a second PCR was run for roughly 6 to 11 cycles. MiXCR, run by TCRdb on the 5' RACE reads, gives a single entry per CDR3 protein. The sample has 650,000 to 950,000 distinct CDR3 sequences, around 45% seen once. What was sequenced was blood. Receptors were obtained from a man aged 60-69 years in good health.

This chain joins TRBV7-2 and TRBJ1-1, with TRBD1 as a possible D gene (6 bases). Trimming removed 3 bases from V and 1 base from J, with 15 bases in between. Germline assignment: CDR1 SGHTA and CDR2 FQGNSA. This CDR3 has 16 amino acids. CDR3 DNA: TGTGCCAGCAGCTTTTTCGGCAGGGGATCGAACACTGAAGCTTTCTTT. The encoded protein is CASSFFGRGSNTEAFF.

This clonotype showed up many times. The chain joins TRBV9 to TRBJ2-5; 8 nucleotides line up with TRBD2. CDR1 SGDLS and CDR2 YYNGEE come from the germline V gene. This CDR3 comprises 15 residues. With 4 bases clipped from V and 2 bases from J, the junction kept 7 bases outside the gene matches. The DNA of the CDR3 is TGTGCCAGCAGCCCCCAGCGGGGGCCTCAAGAGACCCAGTACTTC. Translating it yields CASSPQRGPQETQYF.

The rearrangement links TRBV7-2 to TRBJ2-2; D uncertain. Trimming cost V 2 bases and J 1 base, with 8 bases left between them. The CDR3 extends over 15 amino acids. Germline V gives CDR1 SGHTA, CDR2 FQGNSA. The CDR3 spells CASSLMGQNTGELFF. The CDR3 DNA sequence: TGTGCCAGCAGCTTAATGGGCCAGAACACCGGGGAGCTGTTTTTT.

This clonotype was seen only once. The chain couples TRBV5-1 to TRBJ2-4; weak D call: TRBD2 (6 bases). Near its end, the DNA agrees better with TRBJ2-5, so the J call may be wrong. The CDR3 has 16 residues. Per the germline V gene, CDR1 is SGHRS and CDR2 is YFSETQ. The CDR3 DNA reads TGCGCCAGCAGCTTGGGGACTACTAGGACTGCCGAGACCCAGTACTTC. Translating gives CASSLGTTRTAETQYF.

The V gene is TRBV9, the J gene TRBJ2-2; D unresolved. Germline CDR1 reads SGDLS; CDR2 reads YYNGEE. The CDR3 runs to 15 residues. V was shortened by 0 bases and J by 2 bases, with 8 bases between the two germline ends. The CDR3 loop is CASSVDTANTGELFF. DNA of the CDR3: TGTGCCAGCAGCGTAGATACCGCTAACACCGGGGAGCTGTTTTTT.

The rearrangement joins TRBV4-3 to TRBJ2-7; no clear D. Germline V lookup: CDR1 LGHNA, CDR2 YSLEER. Trimming shortened V by 1 base and J by 3 bases, and 13 bases separated the two germline ends. This CDR3 is built from 15 residues. CDR3 protein: CASSQVFSQIYEQYF. The DNA of the CDR3 is TGCGCCAGCAGCCAAGTCTTTAGTCAGATCTACGAGCAGTACTTC.

This clonotype has just a few counts. The rearrangement uses TRBV24-1 and TRBJ2-3, with D possibly matching TRBD1 (6 bases). The CDR3 has 12 amino acids. The V end lost 8 bases, the J end lost 4 bases, and 9 bases lay between the germline ends. Per germline, CDR1 KGHDR and CDR2 SFDVKD. CDR3 sequence reads: CATNTGSDTQYF. The DNA for the CDR3 is TGTGCCACCAACACAGGGTCAGATACGCAGTATTTT.

Turning to this clonotype: Being one base from a much bigger clone, this may be a read error. The J gene is TRBJ2-7, the V gene TRBV18; 7 bases line up with TRBD2. Looked up from germline, CDR1 is KGHSH and CDR2 is LQKENI. There are 12 residues in the CDR3. The CDR3 region has the DNA TGTGCCAGCGCACCGGGGAGGGGCGAGCAGTACTTC. This gives the protein CASAPGRGEQYF.